This TCR beta chain comes out of a study of radiation and T cells in renal cell carcinoma. The V gene lost 10 bases and the J gene lost 2 bases, with 8 bases spanning the gap. The CDR3 runs to 11 residues. Germline CDR1 reads MDHEN; CDR2 reads SYDVKM. The data were produced by immunoSEQ multiplex PCR, yet TCRdb's version contains in-frame clones alone and is incomplete. Of just under 150,000 clones listed, roughly 90% are singletons. Time point: blood 4 weeks post-SBRT, at nephrectomy. Treatment given: 15 Gy SBRT to primary tumor, nephrectomy 4 weeks later. Source: blood, taken from a patient whose treatment included radiotherapy and nephrectomy. The chain recombines TRBV28 with TRBJ1-1, with D unclear. The TCR originated in a woman between 50 and 59 years old with renal cell carcinoma. CDR3 protein: CATLVNTEAFF. The DNA for the CDR3 is TGTGCCACCCTTGTAAACACTGAAGCTTTCTTT.